This T cell receptor (beta chain) was documented in a study of T cell responses to AZD1222 COVID-19 vaccine. The protocol was immunoSEQ multiplex PCR, while the TCRdb copy is restricted to in-frame clones and leaves out a portion. The table has about 130,000 clones, 80% to 90% seen once. Trimming took 0 bases from V and 6 from J, leaving 6 bases between them. The germline gives CDR1 MNHEY, CDR2 SMNVEV (reference sequence). CDR3 length equals 13 residues. Only one count was recorded for this clone. The chain links TRBV27 to TRBJ1-5; D unresolved. This receptor was obtained from an adult in good health. The sample here was peripheral blood, taken on day 0 of AZD1222 vaccination. CDR3 nucleotides: TGTGCCAGCAGTTTATCGGGGTTTCAGCCCCAGCATTTT. It specifies CASSLSGFQPQHF.